Listed below are T cell receptor beta chains from one sample, sequenced in a study of graft-versus-host responses after intestinal transplantation. Antigens of these TCRs are unknown. Generated by immunoSEQ multiplex PCR, the TCRdb table keeps only in-frame clones and is missing some. The sample carries around 120,000 clones, around nine tenths recorded once. This material consisted of unstimulated CD4+ T cells sorted from spleen or lymph node cells, taken before intestinal transplant. The receptor set was obtained from a human donor who received an intestinal transplant. CDR3s include the opening cysteine and the closing phenylalanine or tryptophan. A D gene is named only where the DNA matches it firmly. Size values are once, few and many counts, or a class for expanded clones, and some rows have none.

v_call: TRBV7-3; j_call: TRBJ2-2; clone_size: NA; d_call: TRBD2; cdr3_nt: TGTGCCAGCAGCTTAAGAGCGGGACCCGGGGAGCTGTTTTTT; cdr3_aa: CASSLRAGPGELFF
v_call: TRBV5-1; j_call: TRBJ2-7; clone_size: NA; d_call: NA; cdr3_nt: TGCGCCAGCAGCCTGCAGACAGGACCCTACGAGCAGTACTTC; cdr3_aa: CASSLQTGPYEQYF
v_call: TRBV11-2; j_call: TRBJ1-1; clone_size: NA; d_call: NA; cdr3_nt: TGTGCCAGCAGACTAAACACTGAAGCTTTCTTT; cdr3_aa: CASRLNTEAFF
v_call: TRBV12-5; j_call: TRBJ2-2; clone_size: NA; d_call: NA; cdr3_nt: TGTGCTAGTGGTTTGGTACTAGAGGGGGCCGGGGAGCTGTTTTTT; cdr3_aa: CASGLVLEGAGELFF
v_call: TRBV7-9; j_call: TRBJ1-2; clone_size: NA; d_call: NA; cdr3_nt: TGTGCCAGCAGCTGGCAGGTCTATGGCTACACCTTC; cdr3_aa: CASSWQVYGYTF
v_call: TRBV30; j_call: TRBJ2-2; clone_size: once; d_call: TRBD2; cdr3_nt: TGTGCCTGGAGTAACTGGACTAGCCGTGGGGAGCTGTTTTTT; cdr3_aa: CAWSNWTSRGELFF
v_call: TRBV15; j_call: TRBJ1-1; clone_size: NA; d_call: TRBD1; cdr3_nt: TGTGCCACCAGCAGAGGGGACAGGGGGCTTCGGAACACTGAAGCTTTCTTT; cdr3_aa: CATSRGDRGLRNTEAFF
v_call: TRBV28; j_call: TRBJ2-7; clone_size: NA; d_call: NA; cdr3_nt: TGTGCCAGCACCTCGTCCACGCGGGAGCAGTACTTC; cdr3_aa: CASTSSTREQYF
v_call: TRBV28; j_call: TRBJ2-7; clone_size: NA; d_call: NA; cdr3_nt: TGTGCCAGCAGTTTAGACCCCAGGGTGATGAGGTACGAGCAGTACTTC; cdr3_aa: CASSLDPRVMRYEQYF
v_call: TRBV18; j_call: TRBJ2-7; clone_size: NA; d_call: TRBD1; cdr3_nt: TGTGCCAGCTCTCCTCTCCCGGGACAGAGGGTAAGGGAGCAGTACTTC; cdr3_aa: CASSPLPGQRVREQYF
v_call: TRBV4-1; j_call: TRBJ2-5; clone_size: NA; d_call: NA; cdr3_nt: TGCGCCAGCAGCCAATGGTCCGGGACTGCGGCCAAAGAGACCCAGTACTTC; cdr3_aa: CASSQWSGTAAKETQYF
v_call: TRBV7-7; j_call: TRBJ1-5; clone_size: NA; d_call: NA; cdr3_nt: TGTGCCAGCAGCTTAAGCCTCAATCAGCCCCAGCATTTT; cdr3_aa: CASSLSLNQPQHF
v_call: TRBV5-4; j_call: TRBJ2-5; clone_size: NA; d_call: NA; cdr3_nt: TGTGCCAGCAGCTTGGCCAGTGGGGGGGCAGAGACCCAGTACTTC; cdr3_aa: CASSLASGGAETQYF
v_call: TRBV27; j_call: TRBJ1-2; clone_size: NA; d_call: TRBD1; cdr3_nt: TGTGCCAGCAGTTCCCACACCCCCTTACAGGGGGCTGGCTATGGCTACACCTTC; cdr3_aa: CASSSHTPLQGAGYGYTF
v_call: TRBV4-3; j_call: TRBJ1-4; clone_size: NA; d_call: TRBD1; cdr3_nt: TGCGCCAGCAGCCAAGAGGGGACAGGATATGAAAAACTGTTTTTT; cdr3_aa: CASSQEGTGYEKLFF
v_call: TRBV6-6; j_call: TRBJ1-1; clone_size: NA; d_call: NA; cdr3_nt: TGTGCCAGCAGTTTCACAGGAACCCACACTGAAGCTTTCTTT; cdr3_aa: CASSFTGTHTEAFF
v_call: TRBV10-3; j_call: TRBJ2-2; clone_size: once; d_call: TRBD2; cdr3_nt: TGTGCCATCAGCGGGGGGACGGCTAACACCGGGGAGCTGTTTTTT; cdr3_aa: CAISGGTANTGELFF
v_call: TRBV5-1; j_call: TRBJ2-1; clone_size: once; d_call: TRBD2; cdr3_nt: TGCGCCAGCAGCTTGGGGCTAGCGGGGAACACCCAATCCAATGAGCAGTTCTTC; cdr3_aa: CASSLGLAGNTQSNEQFF
v_call: TRBV9; j_call: TRBJ1-1; clone_size: few; d_call: NA; cdr3_nt: TGTGCCAGCAGTGAGAAGTTGGGAGGGCAGGCCTTCTTT; cdr3_aa: CASSEKLGGQAFF
v_call: TRBV2; j_call: TRBJ2-7; clone_size: NA; d_call: NA; cdr3_nt: TGTGCCAGCAGCTACTACGGTGGGGCAGGGGCTTTCTACGAGCAGTACTTC; cdr3_aa: CASSYYGGAGAFYEQYF
v_call: TRBV5-1; j_call: TRBJ1-3; clone_size: NA; d_call: NA; cdr3_nt: TGCGCCAGCAGGTTGTACCCGACGCAGCAGGGTGTTGGAAACACCATATATTTT; cdr3_aa: CASRLYPTQQGVGNTIYF
v_call: TRBV10-3; j_call: TRBJ2-7; clone_size: NA; d_call: NA; cdr3_nt: TGTGCCATCAGTGTGTGGGACTCGCAGAGCTCCTACGAGCAGTACTTC; cdr3_aa: CAISVWDSQSSYEQYF
v_call: TRBV2; j_call: TRBJ2-3; clone_size: NA; d_call: TRBD1; cdr3_nt: TGTGCCAGCAGTGACCGGACAGGCGAGAGGATAGATACGCAGTATTTT; cdr3_aa: CASSDRTGERIDTQYF
v_call: TRBV5-1; j_call: TRBJ2-7; clone_size: NA; d_call: NA; cdr3_nt: TGCGCCAGCAGCTTGGTAGTCGGGAGTGGCAACGAGCAGTACTTC; cdr3_aa: CASSLVVGSGNEQYF
v_call: TRBV5-1; j_call: TRBJ2-5; clone_size: NA; d_call: NA; cdr3_nt: TGCGCCAGCAACCTGAAGGGGGGGGAGACCCAGTACTTC; cdr3_aa: CASNLKGGETQYF
v_call: TRBV7-8; j_call: TRBJ2-1; clone_size: NA; d_call: NA; cdr3_nt: TGTGCCAGCAGCCCTGCGGGAACGATGGATGAGCAGTTCTTC; cdr3_aa: CASSPAGTMDEQFF
v_call: TRBV5-1; j_call: TRBJ1-1; clone_size: NA; d_call: NA; cdr3_nt: TGCGCCAGCAGCCAAACAATCTACACTGAAGCTTTCTTT; cdr3_aa: CASSQTIYTEAFF
v_call: TRBV5-4; j_call: TRBJ2-7; clone_size: NA; d_call: NA; cdr3_nt: TGTGCCAGCAGCCTTGATAACAGGGTCTACGAGCAGTACTTC; cdr3_aa: CASSLDNRVYEQYF
v_call: TRBV10-1; j_call: TRBJ2-1; clone_size: NA; d_call: NA; cdr3_nt: TGCGCCAGCAGTGAACATCGGCTAGGAACATCGTATGAGCAGTTCTTC; cdr3_aa: CASSEHRLGTSYEQFF
v_call: TRBV19; j_call: TRBJ2-7; clone_size: NA; d_call: TRBD1; cdr3_nt: TGTGCCAGTAGTATCCCGACAGGGGGCGCCGAGCAGTACTTC; cdr3_aa: CASSIPTGGAEQYF
v_call: TRBV6-4; j_call: TRBJ2-2; clone_size: NA; d_call: TRBD1; cdr3_nt: TGTGCCAGCAGCCCACAGGGGGCTAGCGGGGAGCTGTTTTTT; cdr3_aa: CASSPQGASGELFF
v_call: TRBV5-1; j_call: TRBJ2-2; clone_size: once; d_call: TRBD1; cdr3_nt: TGCGCCAGCAGCTCGTACCCAGGGGGTCGGGGCACCGGGGAGCTGTTTTTT; cdr3_aa: CASSSYPGGRGTGELFF
v_call: TRBV19; j_call: TRBJ2-5; clone_size: NA; d_call: NA; cdr3_nt: TGTGCCAGTAGTACAGGACTAGAGACCCAGTACTTC; cdr3_aa: CASSTGLETQYF
v_call: TRBV6-1; j_call: TRBJ1-1; clone_size: once; d_call: NA; cdr3_nt: TGTGCCAGCAGAACCAGGCAGGACACTGAAGCTTTCTTT; cdr3_aa: CASRTRQDTEAFF
v_call: TRBV18; j_call: TRBJ2-7; clone_size: NA; d_call: TRBD1; cdr3_nt: TGTGCCAGCTCAGGACTCGAAACCTCCGGGACAGGGAACTACGAGCAGTACTTC; cdr3_aa: CASSGLETSGTGNYEQYF
v_call: TRBV4-2; j_call: TRBJ2-7; clone_size: NA; d_call: TRBD2; cdr3_nt: TGTGCCAGCAGCCGCCGGACTAGCGGACACTCCTACGAGCAGTACTTC; cdr3_aa: CASSRRTSGHSYEQYF